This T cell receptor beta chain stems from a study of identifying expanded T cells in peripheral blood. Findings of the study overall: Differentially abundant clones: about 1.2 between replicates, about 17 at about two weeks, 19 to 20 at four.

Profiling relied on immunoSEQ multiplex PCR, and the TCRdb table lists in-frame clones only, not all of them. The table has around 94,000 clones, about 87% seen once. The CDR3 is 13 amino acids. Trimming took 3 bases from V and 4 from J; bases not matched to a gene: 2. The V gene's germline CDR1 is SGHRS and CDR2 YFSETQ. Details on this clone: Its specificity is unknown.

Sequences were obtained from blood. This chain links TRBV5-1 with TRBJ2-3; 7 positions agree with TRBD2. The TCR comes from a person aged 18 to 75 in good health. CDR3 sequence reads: CASSYLAADTQYF. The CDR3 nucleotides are TGCGCCAGCAGCTATCTAGCGGCAGATACGCAGTATTTT.